A selection of T cell receptor beta chains follows, all from one sample in a study of PD-1 blockade in classical Hodgkin lymphoma. The data were produced by immunoSEQ multiplex PCR, yet TCRdb's version contains in-frame clones alone and is incomplete. The sample includes 12,000 or so clones, roughly nine tenths of them seen just once. The sample was peripheral blood mononuclear cells (PBMCs), taken at baseline. Source of these receptors: a human donor with classical Hodgkin lymphoma. CDR3s include the opening cysteine and the closing phenylalanine or tryptophan. The D gene is left open where the match is weak. Only part of the rows carry a size: once, few, many, or a class if the clone is expanded.

TRBJ2-3,-,-,TRBV4-1,CASSQAPSGRQETDTQYF,TGCGCCAGCAGCCAAGCCCCATCGGGACGCCAAGAGACAGATACGCAGTATTTT
TRBJ2-1,TRBD2,-,TRBV7-8,CASSALSGSSYNEQFF,TGTGCCAGCAGCGCCCTAAGCGGGAGCTCCTACAATGAGCAGTTCTTC
TRBJ2-7,TRBD1,once,TRBV5-6,CASSLGRGLEQYF,TGTGCCAGCAGCTTGGGCAGGGGGCTAGAGCAGTACTTC
TRBJ2-3,TRBD2,-,TRBV7-9,CASSLALSSGGASDTQYF,TGTGCCAGCAGCTTAGCGTTAAGTAGCGGGGGGGCCTCAGATACGCAGTATTTT
TRBJ1-1,TRBD1,-,TRBV10-2,CASTIQGPTEAFF,TGCGCCAGCACTATACAGGGGCCCACTGAAGCTTTCTTT
TRBJ1-2,TRBD1,-,TRBV5-4,CASSVNTGGGYTF,TGTGCCAGCAGCGTTAACACAGGGGGTGGCTACACCTTC
TRBJ2-2,-,-,TRBV9,CASSVDRYGGELFF,TGTGCCAGCAGCGTAGACCGCTACGGCGGGGAGCTGTTTTTT
TRBJ1-1,-,-,TRBV5-4,CASSLVRNQRPDGEAFF,TGTGCCAGCAGCTTGGTCAGGAACCAGAGGCCGGACGGTGAAGCTTTCTTT
TRBJ1-5,-,-,TRBV5-6,CASSLAGYIGQPQHF,TGTGCCAGCAGCTTGGCAGGGTATATCGGTCAGCCCCAGCATTTT
TRBJ1-2,-,-,TRBV19,CASKAGAGNYGYTF,TGTGCCAGTAAGGCAGGGGCAGGGAACTATGGCTACACCTTC
TRBJ2-7,-,-,TRBV5-4,CASSPKTSSYEQYF,TGTGCCAGCAGCCCAAAGACTTCCTCCTACGAGCAGTACTTC
TRBJ2-3,-,-,TRBV27,CASSPKDTDTQYF,TGTGCCAGCAGCCCGAAGGACACAGATACGCAGTATTTT
TRBJ2-2,-,-,TRBV5-4,CASSLDLGQDTGELFF,TGTGCCAGCAGCTTGGACTTGGGGCAGGACACCGGGGAGCTGTTTTTT
TRBJ2-7,-,few,TRBV30,CAWRYLGAYEQYF,TGTGCCTGGAGGTACCTAGGGGCCTACGAGCAGTACTTC
TRBJ1-2,TRBD1,-,TRBV4-1,CASSQPRGDRGTEGYTF,TGCGCCAGCAGCCAACCCCGAGGGGACAGGGGGACCGAAGGCTACACCTTC
TRBJ2-3,TRBD2,-,TRBV10-3,CAIKGLAGGPSSTDTQYF,TGTGCCATCAAGGGACTAGCGGGAGGACCGTCTAGCACAGATACGCAGTATTTT
TRBJ2-7,TRBD2,-,TRBV27,CASSFPGTSGGTAYEQYF,TGTGCCAGCAGTTTCCCCGGGACTAGCGGGGGGACGGCCTACGAGCAGTACTTC
TRBJ1-4,TRBD1,-,TRBV5-1,CASRPRMGQGSTNEKLFF,TGCGCCAGCAGACCCCGGATGGGACAGGGTTCGACTAATGAAAAACTGTTTTTT
TRBJ1-3,-,once,TRBV28,CASLGGSGNTIYF,TGTGCCAGCCTAGGAGGCTCTGGAAACACCATATATTTT
TRBJ2-5,TRBD2,-,TRBV4-1,CASSPSSGGGYQETQYF,TGCGCCAGCAGCCCATCATCCGGGGGGGGGTACCAAGAGACCCAGTACTTC
TRBJ2-5,-,-,TRBV4-1,CASSQVNMGFQETQYF,TGCGCCAGCAGCCAAGTAAACATGGGGTTCCAAGAGACCCAGTACTTC
TRBJ2-4,TRBD1,once,TRBV6-1,CASMGTGEFRNIQYF,TGTGCCAGCATGGGGACAGGGGAGTTTAGGAACATTCAGTACTTC
TRBJ1-3,TRBD1,-,TRBV6-1,CASSELDRVGNTIYF,TGTGCCAGCAGTGAGTTAGACAGGGTTGGAAACACCATATATTTT
TRBJ1-2,-,-,TRBV18,CASSPEMGITDGYTF,TGTGCCAGCTCACCCGAAATGGGGATTACCGATGGCTACACCTTC
TRBJ2-7,TRBD2,-,TRBV4-1,CASSQVPGTSGTYEQYF,TGCGCCAGCAGCCAAGTCCCGGGGACTAGCGGAACCTACGAGCAGTACTTC
TRBJ2-5,TRBD2,-,TRBV19,CASARRTSGSGETQYF,TGTGCCAGCGCCAGAAGGACTAGCGGGAGCGGGGAGACCCAGTACTTC
TRBJ2-7,-,-,TRBV7-9,CASSSGAYEQYF,TGTGCCAGCAGCTCAGGGGCCTACGAGCAGTACTTC
TRBJ2-7,TRBD1,-,TRBV2,CASPDRDTYEQYF,TGTGCCAGCCCCGACAGGGACACCTACGAGCAGTACTTC
TRBJ1-6,TRBD1,-,TRBV6-6,CASSYPGGENSPLHF,TGTGCCAGCAGTTACCCAGGGGGCGAGAATTCACCCCTCCACTTT
TRBJ1-3,-,-,TRBV2,CASSDSQISGNTIYF,TGTGCCAGCAGTGACTCCCAGATCTCTGGAAACACCATATATTTT
TRBJ1-5,-,-,TRBV19,CASSIIGNQPQHF,TGTGCCAGTAGTATTATCGGCAATCAGCCCCAGCATTTT